Included here is one TCR beta chain sequence, with context. The data are from a study of blood T cell repertoires in COVID-19. Study in general: The study drew acute and convalescent COVID-19 samples from the United States, Italy and Spain. From T cells, B-cell-depleted T cells, or PBMCs came the material, which was cDNA or gDNA.

Authors' data handling: The assay estimated nucleated cells by amplifying reference gene primers. Produced via immunoSEQ multiplex PCR; TCRdb's table is partial and in-frame only. That table furnishes V, J and clone size, whereas the DNA furnished D and trimming. The sample holds 100,000 to 150,000 clones; roughly four fifths are singletons and the top ten take around 4%. The specimen was peripheral blood. This clonotype was sampled from a woman between 45 and 65 years old with acute or convalescent COVID-19.

The CDR3 spells CASSATTGNNSPLHF. The DNA for the CDR3 is TGCGCCAGCAGTGCAACTACAGGGAATAATTCACCCCTCCACTTT. The chain is built from TRBV10-1 and TRBJ1-6; tentative D call: TRBD1 (6 bases). Germline V gives CDR1 WNHNN, CDR2 SYGVQD (reference sequence). This CDR3 has 15 residues. With 4 bases removed from V and 5 bases from J, the gap between germline ends came to 12 bases.